This is a list of T cell receptor beta chains from one sample in a study of response to subunit inactivated influenza vaccine. TCRdb used MiXCR to reprocess the RT-PCR reads, holding one entry per CDR3 protein. In the table there are 800,000 to 1,000,000 distinct CDR3 sequences, 21% of which are singletons. The sequencing here drew on PBMCs from blood, taken 5 days after vaccination. These receptors were obtained from a man between 45 and 60 years old who received an inactivated influenza vaccine. Both conserved end residues are part of each CDR3. A D gene is named only where the DNA matches it firmly. Size is stated for part of the rows, as once, few or many counts, or as a class when the clone is expanded.

v_call: TRBV28; d_call: TRBD2; clone_size: few; j_call: TRBJ2-1; cdr3_nt: TGTGCCAGCAGCGAATCTAGCGGGACCGGTCTGAATGAGCAGTTCTTC; cdr3_aa: CASSESSGTGLNEQFF
v_call: TRBV4-2; d_call: TRBD1; clone_size: -; j_call: TRBJ2-3; cdr3_nt: TGTGCCAGCAGCCAAGATCGCGGCACAGGGGTGGCAGATACGCAGTATTTT; cdr3_aa: CASSQDRGTGVADTQYF
v_call: TRBV20-1; d_call: -; clone_size: -; j_call: TRBJ1-2; cdr3_nt: TGCAGTGCTAGTCCAGGAGCTGGCTACACCTTC; cdr3_aa: CSASPGAGYTF
v_call: TRBV4-3; d_call: -; clone_size: -; j_call: TRBJ2-7; cdr3_nt: TGCGCCAGCAGCCAAGAATACCCCTCCTACGAGCAGTACTTC; cdr3_aa: CASSQEYPSYEQYF
v_call: TRBV6-2/TRBV6-3; d_call: -; clone_size: -; j_call: TRBJ2-4; cdr3_nt: TGTGCCAGCAGTACCATGGACACTTGGCGGGAAAACATTCAGTACTTC; cdr3_aa: CASSTMDTWRENIQYF
v_call: TRBV29-1; d_call: -; clone_size: few; j_call: TRBJ2-7; cdr3_nt: TGCAGCGTTGAGACAGACTCCTACGAGCAGTACTTC; cdr3_aa: CSVETDSYEQYF
v_call: TRBV12-3/TRBV12-4; d_call: TRBD2; clone_size: few; j_call: TRBJ2-1; cdr3_nt: TGTGCCAGCAGTTTCAGTGGGACTAGCCTCAATGAGCAGTTCTTC; cdr3_aa: CASSFSGTSLNEQFF
v_call: TRBV11-2; d_call: TRBD2; clone_size: -; j_call: TRBJ2-3; cdr3_nt: TGTGCCAGCAGCTCCTCTCATAGCCACTTTTTTGTGCGGGAGATTGAAGATACGCAGTATTTT; cdr3_aa: CASSSSHSHFFVREIEDTQYF
v_call: TRBV12-3/TRBV12-4; d_call: -; clone_size: -; j_call: TRBJ2-3; cdr3_nt: TGTGCCAGCAGTATCCTAGGCCCAGATACGCAGTATTTT; cdr3_aa: CASSILGPDTQYF
v_call: TRBV29-1; d_call: TRBD2; clone_size: many; j_call: TRBJ2-1; cdr3_nt: TGCAGCGTTGGCGGGAGGGCTGTCAATGAGCAGTTCTTC; cdr3_aa: CSVGGRAVNEQFF
v_call: TRBV5-6; d_call: -; clone_size: -; j_call: TRBJ1-1; cdr3_nt: TGTGCCAGCAGCCGGGGACAAACTGAAGCTTTCTTT; cdr3_aa: CASSRGQTEAFF
v_call: TRBV18; d_call: -; clone_size: few; j_call: TRBJ2-5; cdr3_nt: TGTGCCAGCTCACCGTCCGGGACAGAGACCCAGTACTTC; cdr3_aa: CASSPSGTETQYF
v_call: TRBV12-3/TRBV12-4; d_call: TRBD1; clone_size: -; j_call: TRBJ1-2; cdr3_nt: TGTGCCAGCAGCCGGGGACAGGACGATTACGACTACACCTTC; cdr3_aa: CASSRGQDDYDYTF
v_call: TRBV7-2; d_call: TRBD1; clone_size: -; j_call: TRBJ2-1; cdr3_nt: TGTGCCAGCAGGGGGGACAGGGGGTCCTACAATGAGCAGTTCTTC; cdr3_aa: CASRGDRGSYNEQFF
v_call: TRBV6-5; d_call: -; clone_size: -; j_call: TRBJ2-7; cdr3_nt: TGTGCCAGCAGTTCCGCTGGGAGCGGTCCCTACGAGCAGTACTTC; cdr3_aa: CASSSAGSGPYEQYF
v_call: TRBV15; d_call: -; clone_size: few; j_call: TRBJ2-3; cdr3_nt: TGTGCCACCAGCAGAGGGGGAGCGGACGGAAATACGCAGTATTTT; cdr3_aa: CATSRGGADGNTQYF
v_call: TRBV20-1; d_call: -; clone_size: once; j_call: TRBJ2-3; cdr3_nt: TGCAGTGCTAGTTGGTCGGGGCACACAGATACGCAGTATTTT; cdr3_aa: CSASWSGHTDTQYF
v_call: TRBV20-1; d_call: -; clone_size: few; j_call: TRBJ1-5; cdr3_nt: TGCAGTGCTAGCGCATACCGGGACAAACTTGGGTGGGATCAGCCCCAGCATTTT; cdr3_aa: CSASAYRDKLGWDQPQHF
v_call: TRBV12-5; d_call: -; clone_size: -; j_call: TRBJ2-7; cdr3_nt: TGTGCTAGTGGTCTGCCCTGGTACGAGCAGTACTTC; cdr3_aa: CASGLPWYEQYF
v_call: TRBV5-5; d_call: TRBD1; clone_size: few; j_call: TRBJ1-4; cdr3_nt: TGTGCCAGCAGCTACTCGGGACAGCCGAATGAAAAACTGTTTTTT; cdr3_aa: CASSYSGQPNEKLFF
v_call: TRBV12-3/TRBV12-4; d_call: TRBD1; clone_size: -; j_call: TRBJ2-1; cdr3_nt: TGTGCCAGCAGTTCCGGGACAGGTCAGATCTCCTACAATGAGCAGTTCTTC; cdr3_aa: CASSSGTGQISYNEQFF
v_call: TRBV10-3; d_call: TRBD2; clone_size: few; j_call: TRBJ2-3; cdr3_nt: TGTGCCATCAGCCTAGCGGGGGGGTCAGATACGCAGTATTTT; cdr3_aa: CAISLAGGSDTQYF
v_call: TRBV27; d_call: TRBD2; clone_size: -; j_call: TRBJ2-7; cdr3_nt: TGTGCCAGCAGTTTATCGATCAGCGGGAGGGGGGGCGAGCAGTACTTC; cdr3_aa: CASSLSISGRGGEQYF
v_call: TRBV5-1; d_call: -; clone_size: -; j_call: TRBJ2-1; cdr3_nt: TGCGCCAGCAGCTTTTCCCGACCTGGTGTGGCTGGTAATGAGCAGTTCTTC; cdr3_aa: CASSFSRPGVAGNEQFF
v_call: TRBV2; d_call: -; clone_size: few; j_call: TRBJ2-1; cdr3_nt: TGTGCCAGCAGTCCCCCCCCGGTGGCGTACAATGAGCAGTTCTTC; cdr3_aa: CASSPPPVAYNEQFF
v_call: TRBV20-1; d_call: -; clone_size: -; j_call: TRBJ2-1; cdr3_nt: TGCAGTGCTAACAATGACAGGTACAATGAGCAGTTCTTC; cdr3_aa: CSANNDRYNEQFF
v_call: TRBV28; d_call: -; clone_size: -; j_call: TRBJ2-7; cdr3_nt: TGTGCCAGCAGTTTTTCCCCGGTAAAGGGGCCAACCTACGAGCAGTACTTC; cdr3_aa: CASSFSPVKGPTYEQYF
v_call: TRBV3-1; d_call: -; clone_size: few; j_call: TRBJ2-7; cdr3_nt: TGTGCCAGCAGTAGACAGACCCGAGCCTACGAGCAGTACTTC; cdr3_aa: CASSRQTRAYEQYF
v_call: TRBV7-8; d_call: TRBD1; clone_size: many; j_call: TRBJ2-7; cdr3_nt: TGTGCCAGCAGCCGAGGTTTTCGGGACAGGGCCTACGAGCAGTACTTC; cdr3_aa: CASSRGFRDRAYEQYF
v_call: TRBV9; d_call: TRBD2; clone_size: -; j_call: TRBJ2-7; cdr3_nt: TGTGCCAGCAGCGTAGGAAGCGGGAGGGCCGGAAACGAGCAGTACTTC; cdr3_aa: CASSVGSGRAGNEQYF
v_call: TRBV30; d_call: -; clone_size: few; j_call: TRBJ2-1; cdr3_nt: TGTGCCTGGGCCGCAGGGATCTCCTACAATGAGCAGTTCTTC; cdr3_aa: CAWAAGISYNEQFF
v_call: TRBV12-3/TRBV12-4; d_call: -; clone_size: few; j_call: TRBJ2-1; cdr3_nt: TGTGCCAGCCGTGGACTATATCCCCCCTACAATGAGCAGTTCTTC; cdr3_aa: CASRGLYPPYNEQFF
v_call: TRBV28; d_call: TRBD2; clone_size: -; j_call: TRBJ2-7; cdr3_nt: TGTGCCAGCAGCAAGCCGCTGACTAGCCTAGGGCAGTACTTC; cdr3_aa: CASSKPLTSLGQYF
v_call: TRBV28; d_call: -; clone_size: -; j_call: TRBJ2-1; cdr3_nt: TGTGCCAGCAGTTTCTCTGGCTTAAATGAGCAGTTCTTC; cdr3_aa: CASSFSGLNEQFF
v_call: TRBV10-2; d_call: TRBD2; clone_size: -; j_call: TRBJ2-7; cdr3_nt: TGCGCCAGCAGTGAGTCTGGCGGGGGCTACGAGCAGTACTTC; cdr3_aa: CASSESGGGYEQYF
v_call: TRBV9; d_call: -; clone_size: few; j_call: TRBJ2-5; cdr3_nt: TGTGCCAGCAGCGTAGCCTGGGGAGAGACCCAGTACTTC; cdr3_aa: CASSVAWGETQYF
v_call: TRBV10-2; d_call: -; clone_size: -; j_call: TRBJ1-6; cdr3_nt: TGCGCCAGCAGTGACAAGGGGATTTTCGGTAATTCACCCCTCCACTTT; cdr3_aa: CASSDKGIFGNSPLHF
v_call: TRBV5-1; d_call: -; clone_size: -; j_call: TRBJ2-7; cdr3_nt: TGCGCCAGCAACTATGGAAGGACAGACTCCTACGAGCAGTACTTC; cdr3_aa: CASNYGRTDSYEQYF
v_call: TRBV5-6; d_call: -; clone_size: few; j_call: TRBJ2-5; cdr3_nt: TGTGCCAGCAGCTGGGGGGACACACAAGAGACCCAGTACTTC; cdr3_aa: CASSWGDTQETQYF
v_call: TRBV6-2/TRBV6-3; d_call: -; clone_size: -; j_call: TRBJ2-3; cdr3_nt: TGTGCCAGCACCGGATTGGGCAGGAATGGCCCAGATACGCAGTATTTT; cdr3_aa: CASTGLGRNGPDTQYF
v_call: TRBV15; d_call: -; clone_size: few; j_call: TRBJ2-3; cdr3_nt: TGTGCCACCAGCAGAGACCCGACGGGCACAGATACGCAGTATTTT; cdr3_aa: CATSRDPTGTDTQYF
v_call: TRBV5-1; d_call: -; clone_size: few; j_call: TRBJ2-5; cdr3_nt: TGCGCCAGCAGCTTATACAGGGGAGGGCAAGAGACCCAGTACTTC; cdr3_aa: CASSLYRGGQETQYF
v_call: TRBV27; d_call: -; clone_size: -; j_call: TRBJ2-1; cdr3_nt: TGTGCCAGCAGTTTATGGAACGATGAGCAGTTCTTC; cdr3_aa: CASSLWNDEQFF
v_call: TRBV12-3/TRBV12-4; d_call: -; clone_size: many; j_call: TRBJ2-2; cdr3_nt: TGTGCCAGCAGCTACCGACAGGGAGGCACCGGGGAGCTGTTTTTT; cdr3_aa: CASSYRQGGTGELFF